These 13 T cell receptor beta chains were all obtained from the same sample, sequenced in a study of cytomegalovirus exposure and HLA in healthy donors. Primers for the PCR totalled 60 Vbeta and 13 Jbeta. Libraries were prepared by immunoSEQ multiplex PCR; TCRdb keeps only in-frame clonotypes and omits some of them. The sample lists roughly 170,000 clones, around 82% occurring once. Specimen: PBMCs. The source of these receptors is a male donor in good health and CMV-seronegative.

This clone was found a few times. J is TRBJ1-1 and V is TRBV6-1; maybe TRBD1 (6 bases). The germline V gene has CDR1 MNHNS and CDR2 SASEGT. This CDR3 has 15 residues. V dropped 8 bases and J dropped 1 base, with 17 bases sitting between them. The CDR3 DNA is TGTGCCAGCTACAGGGTGTCCCGAAGGAACACTGAAGCTTTCTTT. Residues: CASYRVSRRNTEAFF.

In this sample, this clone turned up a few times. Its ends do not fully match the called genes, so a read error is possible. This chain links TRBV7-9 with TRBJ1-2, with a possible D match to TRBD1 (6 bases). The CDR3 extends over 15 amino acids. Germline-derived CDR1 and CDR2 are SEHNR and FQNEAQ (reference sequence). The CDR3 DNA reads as TGTTCCAGCAGTCCACAGGGTCCCCTAATCGGTGGCTACACCTTC. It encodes CSSSPQGPLIGGYTF.

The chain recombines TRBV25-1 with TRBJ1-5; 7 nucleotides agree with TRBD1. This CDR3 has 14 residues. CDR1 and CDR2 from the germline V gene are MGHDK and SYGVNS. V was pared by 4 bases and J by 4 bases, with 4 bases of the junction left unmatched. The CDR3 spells CASSAGTANQPQHF. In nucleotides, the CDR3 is TGTGCCAGCAGTGCCGGGACAGCTAATCAGCCCCAGCATTTT.

CDR3 sequence reads: CASSQEPGGISTDTQYF. The CDR3 bases are TGCGCCAGCAGCCAAGAACCAGGGGGCATAAGCACAGATACGCAGTATTTT. The chain joins TRBV4-3 to TRBJ2-3; 8 positions match TRBD1. Losses at the gene ends were 0 bases for V and 0 bases for J; bases not matched to a gene: 5. Germline loops: CDR1 LGHNA, CDR2 YSLEER. The CDR3 is made up of 17 amino acids.

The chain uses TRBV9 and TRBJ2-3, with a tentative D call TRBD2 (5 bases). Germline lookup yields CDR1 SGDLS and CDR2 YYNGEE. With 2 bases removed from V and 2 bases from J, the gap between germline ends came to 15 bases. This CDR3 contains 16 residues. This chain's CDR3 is CASSVAGTTDTDTQYF. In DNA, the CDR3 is TGTGCCAGCAGCGTTGCGGGCACGACCGACACAGATACGCAGTATTTT.

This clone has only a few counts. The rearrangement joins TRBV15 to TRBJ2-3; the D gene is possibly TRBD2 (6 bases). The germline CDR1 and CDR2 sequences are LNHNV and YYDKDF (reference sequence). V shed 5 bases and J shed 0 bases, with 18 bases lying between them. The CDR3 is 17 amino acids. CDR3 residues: CATSSGLERASTDTQYF. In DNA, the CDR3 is TGTGCCACCAGCTCGGGACTCGAGAGGGCTAGCACAGATACGCAGTATTTT. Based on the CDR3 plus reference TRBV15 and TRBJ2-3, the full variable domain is DAMVIQNPRYQVTQFGKPVTLSCSQTLNHNVMYWYQQKSSQAPKLLFHYYDKDFNNEADTPDNFQSRRPNTSFCFLDIRSPGLGDTAMYLCATSSGLERASTDTQYFGPGTRLTVL.

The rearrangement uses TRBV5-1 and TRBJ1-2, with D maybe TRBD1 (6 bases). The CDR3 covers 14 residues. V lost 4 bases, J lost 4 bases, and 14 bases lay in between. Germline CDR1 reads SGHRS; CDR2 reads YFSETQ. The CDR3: CASSTATGTYGYTF. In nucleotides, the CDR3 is TGCGCCAGCAGCACCGCCACAGGGACCTATGGCTACACCTTC.

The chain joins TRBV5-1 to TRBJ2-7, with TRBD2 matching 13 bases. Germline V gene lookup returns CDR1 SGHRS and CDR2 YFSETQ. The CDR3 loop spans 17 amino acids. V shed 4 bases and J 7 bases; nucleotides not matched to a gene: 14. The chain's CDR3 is CASSNGLAGVVAWEQYF. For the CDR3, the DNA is TGCGCCAGCAGCAATGGACTAGCGGGAGTGGTTGCCTGGGAGCAGTACTTC.

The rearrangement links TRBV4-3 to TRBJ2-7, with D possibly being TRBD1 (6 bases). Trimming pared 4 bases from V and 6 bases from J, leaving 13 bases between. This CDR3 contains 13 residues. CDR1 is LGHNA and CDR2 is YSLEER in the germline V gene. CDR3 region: CASSRESGVEQYF. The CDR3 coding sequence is TGCGCCAGCAGCCGGGAATCAGGGGTCGAGCAGTACTTC.

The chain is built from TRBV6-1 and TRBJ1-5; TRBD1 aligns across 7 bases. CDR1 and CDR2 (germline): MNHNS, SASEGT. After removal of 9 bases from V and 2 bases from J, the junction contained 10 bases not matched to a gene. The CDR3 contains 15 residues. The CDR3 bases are TGTGCCAGTTTCGTAGGGGGCGGGGGCAATCAGCCCCAGCATTTT. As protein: CASFVGGGGNQPQHF.

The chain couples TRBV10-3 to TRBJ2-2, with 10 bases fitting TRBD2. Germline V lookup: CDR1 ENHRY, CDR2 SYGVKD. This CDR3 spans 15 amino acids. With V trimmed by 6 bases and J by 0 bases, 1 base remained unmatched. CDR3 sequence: CAIRGLASNTGELFF. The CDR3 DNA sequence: TGTGCCATCAGGGGACTAGCGTCGAACACCGGGGAGCTGTTTTTT.

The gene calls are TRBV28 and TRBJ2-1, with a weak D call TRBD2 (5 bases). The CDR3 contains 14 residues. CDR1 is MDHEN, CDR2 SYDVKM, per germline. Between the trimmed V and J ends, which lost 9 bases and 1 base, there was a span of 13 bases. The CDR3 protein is CASTGSSSYNEQFF. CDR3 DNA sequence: TGTGCCAGTACGGGGTCCAGTTCCTACAATGAGCAGTTCTTC. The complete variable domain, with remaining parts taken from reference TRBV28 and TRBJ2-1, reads DVKVTQSSRYLVKRTGEKVFLECVQDMDHENMFWYRQDPGLGLRLIYFSYDVKMKEKGDIPEGYSVSREKKERFSLILESASTNQTSMYLCASTGSSSYNEQFFGPGTRLTVL.

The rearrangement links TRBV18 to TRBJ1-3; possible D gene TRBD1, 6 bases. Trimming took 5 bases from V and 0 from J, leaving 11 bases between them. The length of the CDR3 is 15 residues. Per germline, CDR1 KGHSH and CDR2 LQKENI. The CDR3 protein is CASSSGHSSGNTIYF. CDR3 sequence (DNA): TGTGCCAGCTCATCGGGACATTCCTCTGGAAACACCATATATTTT. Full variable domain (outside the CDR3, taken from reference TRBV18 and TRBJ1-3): NAGVMQNPRHLVRRRGQEARLRCSPMKGHSHVYWYRQLPEEGLKFMVYLQKENIIDESGMPKERFSAEFPKEGPSILRIQQVVRGDSAAYFCASSSGHSSGNTIYFGEGSWLTVV.